The next 24 T cell receptor beta chains were all read from a single sample in a study of blood T cell repertoires in COVID-19. Using immunoSEQ multiplex PCR, the repertoire was profiled, and TCRdb retains in-frame clones only, with some absent. The profile covers about 290,000 clones, with roughly nine tenths appearing a single time and approximately 12% taken by the ten largest. Sequencing was done on a sample of peripheral blood. The source of these receptors is a woman in her twenties or thirties with COVID-19, enrolled during active disease.

The rearrangement links TRBV6-5 to TRBJ1-2; a weak D match, TRBD1 (5 bases). Between the trimmed V and J ends, which lost 6 bases and 5 bases, there was a span of 19 bases. CDR3 length equals 15 residues. The germline gives CDR1 MNHEY, CDR2 SVGAGI. CDR3 amino acids: CASRGAMGNPYGYTF. The CDR3 DNA follows: TGTGCCAGCAGAGGGGCCATGGGGAATCCTTATGGCTACACCTTC.

V usage is TRBV18 and J usage is TRBJ1-1, with 8 positions matching TRBD1. The germline V gene encodes CDR1 KGHSH and CDR2 LQKENI. Losses at the gene ends were 5 bases for V and 3 bases for J; bases not matched to a gene: 8. CDR3 length: 15 residues. The DNA for the CDR3 is TGTGCCAGCTCAGGCCGAGAGACAGGGGACACTGAAGCTTTCTTT. It translates to CASSGRETGDTEAFF.

The CDR3 sequence is CASSSGTRKVGELFF. The DNA for the CDR3 is TGTGCCAGCAGCTCGGGGACTAGAAAGGTCGGGGAGCTGTTTTTT. The chain links TRBV5-4 to TRBJ2-2; 8 nucleotides agree with TRBD2. This CDR3 region has 15 residues. Looked up from germline, CDR1 is SGHNT and CDR2 is YYREEE (reference sequence). V shed 3 bases, J shed 7 bases, and the junction held 8 bases outside the gene matches.

The rearrangement joins TRBV5-5 to TRBJ1-2; 9 nucleotides agree with TRBD1. This CDR3 has 15 residues. The germline gives CDR1 SGHKS, CDR2 YYEKEE (reference sequence). The V and J ends lost 4 bases and 2 bases, in that order; junction bases with no gene match: 6. The CDR3 sequence is CASSTRTGANYGYTF. The CDR3 nucleotides read TGTGCCAGCAGCACAAGGACAGGGGCCAACTATGGCTACACCTTC.

The sample holds a few counts of this clone. The CDR3, as DNA: TGTGCCAGCGCGAACCAGGGCATGAACACTGAAGCTTTCTTT. Translating it yields CASANQGMNTEAFF. The chain uses TRBV19 and TRBJ1-1; the D gene is possibly TRBD1 (5 bases). Trimming stripped 9 bases from V and 0 bases from J, with 14 bases between. This CDR3 is built from 14 residues. Germline V gives CDR1 LNHDA, CDR2 SQIVND (reference sequence).

The V gene is TRBV5-5, the J gene TRBJ1-3; D not certain. V was shortened by 6 bases and J by 2 bases, with 9 bases between the two germline ends. The CDR3 has 13 amino acids. Germline V gene lookup returns CDR1 SGHKS and CDR2 YYEKEE (reference sequence). CDR3 loop: CASTPSAGNTIYF. The CDR3 DNA is TGTGCCAGCACCCCCTCTGCTGGAAACACCATATATTTT.

This clone appeared once. The V gene is TRBV4-1, the J gene TRBJ2-5; TRBD2 aligns across 9 bases. This CDR3 contains 16 residues. Germline assignment: CDR1 MGHRA and CDR2 YSYEKL. V shed 1 base, J shed 5 bases, and the junction held 8 bases outside the gene matches. This chain's CDR3 is CASSQGAGGLSETQYF. The CDR3, as DNA: TGCGCCAGCAGCCAAGGTGCGGGGGGGCTGTCTGAGACCCAGTACTTC.

The J gene is TRBJ2-5, the V gene TRBV5-1, with 8 bases identical to TRBD1. CDR3 length: 14 amino acids. Losses at the gene ends were 4 bases for V and 4 bases for J; bases not matched to a gene: 6. Looked up from germline, CDR1 is SGHRS and CDR2 is YFSETQ. The CDR3 loop is CASSRTGMGETQYF. The CDR3, as DNA: TGCGCCAGCAGCCGGACAGGGATGGGAGAGACCCAGTACTTC.

The chain is built from TRBV2 and TRBJ2-2, with D maybe TRBD2 (6 bases). Trimming left V 1 base short and J 6 bases short, with 12 bases between. The V gene's germline CDR1 is SNHLY and CDR2 FYNNEI. The CDR3 totals 15 residues. The CDR3 loop is CASSEDRRDAGELFF. In DNA form, the CDR3 reads TGTGCCAGCAGTGAAGATCGGAGGGACGCCGGGGAGCTGTTTTTT.

The chain combines TRBV7-9 with TRBJ1-3; D is unresolved. Germline CDR1 and CDR2: SEHNR and FQNEAQ (reference sequence). V was cut by 11 bases and J by 0 bases, with 14 bases left in between. This CDR3 has 14 residues. CDR3 nucleotides: TGTGCCGCGGCCGGGGATACCTCTGGAAACACCATATATTTT. Translating it yields CAAAGDTSGNTIYF.

CDR3 loop: CASSIGQGGGLSNQPQHF. The CDR3 DNA sequence: TGTGCCAGCAGTATTGGACAGGGTGGGGGGCTTAGCAATCAGCCCCAGCATTTT. The V call is TRBV27, the J call TRBJ1-5, with 8 bases that match TRBD1. The trim removed 5 bases at V and 0 bases at J, leaving 12 bases unmatched. This CDR3 has 18 residues. CDR1 and CDR2 from the germline V gene are MNHEY and SMNVEV (reference sequence).

The chain has TRBV6-4 and TRBJ1-2; D is possibly TRBD1 (6 bases). This CDR3 has 13 amino acids. Germline values: CDR1 MRHNA, CDR2 SNTAGT. The V end was cut by 6 bases, the J end by 7 bases, with 15 bases between. Here the CDR3 reads CASRPTGSSGYTF. As DNA, the CDR3 is TGTGCCAGCAGACCGACAGGATCTAGTGGCTACACCTTC.

This clone is a singleton in its sample. The chain is built from TRBV6-5 and TRBJ1-1; 7 positions match TRBD1. V lost 2 bases and J lost 3; bases outside the gene matches: 6. Germline V gives CDR1 MNHEY, CDR2 SVGAGI. The CDR3 consists of 15 residues. The CDR3 loop is CASSYGRGLHTEAFF. The CDR3 DNA reads TGTGCCAGCAGTTACGGAAGGGGGCTGCACACTGAAGCTTTCTTT.

The V gene is TRBV27, the J gene TRBJ1-1, with a weak D call TRBD1 (6 bases). The V and J ends lost 2 bases and 4 bases respectively, with 11 bases between them. The length of the CDR3 is 14 residues. Germline CDR1 is MNHEY and CDR2 is SMNVEV (reference sequence). CDR3 nucleotides: TGTGCCAGCAGTTTACAGGGGCCCACCACTGAAGCTTTCTTT. Translating it yields CASSLQGPTTEAFF.

The V call is TRBV2, the J call TRBJ1-2; 7 bases map to TRBD1. Germline lookup yields CDR1 SNHLY and CDR2 FYNNEI. After removal of 3 bases from V and 2 bases from J, the junction contained 3 bases not matched to a gene. The CDR3 has 14 amino acids. CDR3 DNA sequence: TGTGCCAGCAGTGACCAGGGGGACAACTATGGCTACACCTTC. It translates to CASSDQGDNYGYTF.

The sample holds one count of this clone. The genes are TRBV19 and TRBJ2-3; no clear D gene. Germline V gene sequence: CDR1 LNHDA, CDR2 SQIVND (reference sequence). The V and J ends lost 5 bases and 3 bases respectively, with 9 bases between them. This CDR3 is built from 13 residues. The CDR3 reads CASSLRLTDTQYF. Here the CDR3 DNA reads TGTGCCAGTAGTCTCAGACTGACAGATACGCAGTATTTT.

The chain joins TRBV5-1 to TRBJ2-7; D possibly corresponds to TRBD2 (6 bases). The V end lost 2 bases, the J end lost 0 bases, and 9 bases lay between the germline ends. The CDR3 covers 14 residues. Germline V CDR1 and CDR2: SGHRS, YFSETQ. The DNA of the CDR3 is TGCGCCAGCAGCTTCTCCGGGAGCTCCTACGAGCAGTACTTC. It codes for CASSFSGSSYEQYF.

V gene TRBV7-2 combines with J gene TRBJ1-4; 8 bases match TRBD1. V lost 5 bases, J lost 8 bases, and 7 bases stayed unmatched. Germline lookup yields CDR1 SGHTA and CDR2 FQGNSA. The CDR3 has 14 residues. The CDR3 reads CASSRTGSKEKLFF. The CDR3 bases are TGTGCCAGCAGCCGGACAGGGTCCAAGGAAAAACTGTTTTTT.

The V gene is TRBV11-2, the J gene TRBJ1-5; weak D call: TRBD1 (5 bases). The germline V and J ends were trimmed by 6 bases and 0 bases, with 12 bases remaining between them. This CDR3 comprises 15 residues. CDR1 and CDR2 (germline): SGHAT, FQNNGV. The CDR3 DNA follows: TGTGCCAGCAGTTTCGGAGGGGATAGCAATCAGCCCCAGCATTTT. It specifies CASSFGGDSNQPQHF.

V and J are TRBV6-1 and TRBJ2-2, with D unclear. CDR1 is MNHNS, CDR2 SASEGT, per germline. V lost 1 base, J lost 5 bases, and 5 bases lay in between. This CDR3 is built from 13 residues. The CDR3 DNA reads as TGTGCCAGCAGTGAAGGCAGGACCGGGGAGCTGTTTTTT. Translated, it gives CASSEGRTGELFF.

The V call is TRBV15, the J call TRBJ1-5; the D gene is possibly TRBD1 (5 bases). CDR1 and CDR2 (germline): LNHNV, YYDKDF (reference sequence). Trimming pared 3 bases from V and 7 bases from J, leaving 16 bases between. The CDR3 has 15 residues. CDR3 protein: CATSSDRQSPQPQHF. CDR3 in DNA: TGTGCCACCAGCAGCGATAGACAGTCGCCCCAGCCCCAGCATTTT.

The rearrangement uses TRBV5-1 and TRBJ1-4; a weak D match, TRBD1 (5 bases). Germline values: CDR1 SGHRS, CDR2 YFSETQ. V lost 0 bases and J 8 bases, leaving 14 bases between the germline ends. The CDR3 loop spans 15 amino acids. The CDR3 loop is CASSLAGVLGEKLFF. CDR3 nucleotides: TGCGCCAGCAGCTTGGCGGGGGTGCTAGGGGAAAAACTGTTTTTT.

In its sample, this clone was seen once. CDR3 nucleotides: TGTGCCACCAGCAGAGATCCCCTTAGAGTGATGGGGCCCTCTGGGGCCAACGTCCTGACTTTC. It translates to CATSRDPLRVMGPSGANVLTF. V is TRBV15 and J is TRBJ2-6; TRBD1 is a possible D gene (5 bases). The CDR3 runs 21 residues. Germline values: CDR1 LNHNV, CDR2 YYDKDF (reference sequence). V lost 0 bases to trimming and J lost 0 bases, with 21 bases between them.

The chain couples TRBV27 to TRBJ2-5; TRBD2 agrees at 7 bases. The CDR3 is 16 residues long. V was pared by 0 bases and J by 5 bases, with 9 bases of the junction left unmatched. CDR1 is MNHEY, CDR2 SMNVEV, per germline (reference sequence). The CDR3 here is CASSLSPLGGLETQYF. CDR3 DNA: TGTGCCAGCAGTTTATCGCCCTTGGGAGGGTTGGAGACCCAGTACTTC.